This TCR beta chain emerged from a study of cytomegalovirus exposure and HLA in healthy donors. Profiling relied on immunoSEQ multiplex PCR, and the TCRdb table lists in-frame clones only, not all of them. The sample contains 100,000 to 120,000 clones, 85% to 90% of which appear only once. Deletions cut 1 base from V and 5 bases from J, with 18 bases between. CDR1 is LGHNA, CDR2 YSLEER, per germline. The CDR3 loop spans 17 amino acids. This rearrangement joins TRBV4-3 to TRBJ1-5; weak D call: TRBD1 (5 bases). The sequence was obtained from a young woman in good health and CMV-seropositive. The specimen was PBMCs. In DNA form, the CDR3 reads TGCGCCAGCAGCCAAGTGGTCGGAGGGACGAGTGATCAGCCCCAGCATTTT. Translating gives CASSQVVGGTSDQPQHF.